This T cell receptor (beta chain) was found in a study of early T cells in non-severe SARS-CoV-2 infection (dated by TCRdb to the early 2020s). Looking at the study overall: Because TCR sequencing relied on bulk RNA taken from unsorted whole blood, pairing of alpha and beta chains was not possible. Broad study findings and their caveats: VDJdb matching was skewed toward anti-spike CD8 responses and likely underestimated virus-specific expansions by missing private and CD4 specificities.

The CDR3 covers 16 residues, taking in both the cysteine and the phenylalanine. Only the CDR3 part of the read is kept: 48 bases, read in frame from the first base. Relative to germline, V is 0 bases shorter and J is 15 bases shorter, with 23 bases between their ends. The germline V gene sets CDR1 to KGHDR and CDR2 to SFDVKD. About this clonotype: Its recognized antigen is unknown. No base quality values were provided; no much bigger clone lies one nucleotide off.

Set within a cohort of healthcare workers in London, UK, this nested case-control study involved weekly PCR testing of nasopharyngeal swabs along with blood sampling. Healthcare workers were recruited during the week of the UK lockdown, between 23 and 31 March 2020, and followed weekly for up to roughly 15 weeks. The library was obtained by 5' RACE. The reads were generated on a NextSeq 500. Unique molecular identifiers were attached to individual cDNA molecules in the TCR library protocol so that sequencing error and PCR bias could be corrected. Sequencing covered both TCR alpha and beta chains, and within each sample the abundances of alpha and beta sequences were tightly co-correlated. The study's processing was this. Decombinator V4 was used to annotate TCR sequences for V gene, J gene and CDR3. Expanded TCRs were defined as changing significantly between any two time points under a Poisson model with p below 0.0001. TCR abundances were normalised to the total number of TCRs sequenced per sample and expressed as counts per million. MAIT TCRs were defined by TRAV1-2 paired with TRAJ12, TRAJ20 or TRAJ33, and iNKT TCRs by TRAV10 paired with TRAJ18. VDJdb, accessed 1 November 2021, was searched for CMV, EBV and SARS-CoV-2 annotated TCRs, excluding TCRs annotated for multiple antigens. TCRdb reworked the public reads: Q25 trimming with fastp, MiXCR clone assembly, productive beta chains retained. Entries that share a CDR3 protein sequence are merged under the most common genes and DNA. These V and J calls originate from TCRdb's pipeline instead of the authors' own analysis. Within this sample are more than 60,000 distinct CDR3 sequences, with more than 4% of them counted one time only. The ten most abundant clones make up approximately 5% of the sample.

The chain is made from TRBV24-1 and TRBJ2-1, with the D call perhaps TRBD1 or TRBD2, each one matching 5 bases. The source is an adult who was a healthcare worker with PCR-confirmed SARS-CoV-2 infection or an uninfected control (not recorded which). The specimen was whole blood. DNA sequence: TGTGCCACCAGTGATTTGCAATGGGGGAGTGATAATGATTTGTTCTTC. Its product reads: CATSDLQWGSDNDLFF.